Listed below are T cell receptor beta chains from one sample, sequenced in a study of cytomegalovirus exposure and HLA in healthy donors. The protocol was immunoSEQ multiplex PCR, while the TCRdb copy is restricted to in-frame clones and leaves out a portion. The sample yields under 200,000 clones, roughly 84% seen once. The sequencing input was PBMCs. These TCRs come from a boy aged 2 to 9 in good health and CMV-seronegative. CDR3s include the opening cysteine and the closing phenylalanine or tryptophan. D genes are given only for firm matches. Only some rows state a clone size, as once, few, many or a class for expanded clones.

len	d_gene	v_gene	j_gene	abundance	CDR3aa	CDR3nt
18	TRBD1	TRBV7-6	TRBJ2-2	-	CASSLAREQGADTGELFF	TGTGCCAGCAGCTTAGCGCGGGAACAGGGGGCTGACACCGGGGAGCTGTTTTTT
15	-	TRBV6-6	TRBJ2-7	-	CASSYLGASFYEQYF	TGTGCCAGCAGTTACTTAGGGGCGTCCTTCTACGAGCAGTACTTC
15	TRBD1	TRBV5-8	TRBJ1-5	once	CASNPGQGQNQPQHF	TGTGCCAGCAACCCCGGACAGGGACAAAATCAGCCCCAGCATTTT
14	-	TRBV2	TRBJ1-1	-	CASSDTGLDTEAFF	TGTGCCAGCAGTGATACAGGGTTAGACACTGAAGCTTTCTTT
17	TRBD1	TRBV7-6	TRBJ2-3	-	CASSLRTGVRGTDTQYF	TGTGCCAGCAGCCTACGGACAGGGGTACGTGGCACAGATACGCAGTATTTT
15	TRBD2	TRBV19	TRBJ2-1	-	CASSIASGRINEQFF	TGTGCCAGTAGTATCGCTAGCGGGAGGATAAATGAGCAGTTCTTC
13	-	TRBV27	TRBJ1-1	-	CASSLSQGTEAFF	TGTGCCAGCAGTTTATCCCAGGGGACTGAAGCTTTCTTT
17	TRBD1	TRBV5-6	TRBJ2-1	-	CASIVGTGTGSVNEQFF	TGTGCCAGCATCGTGGGGACCGGGACAGGGTCCGTCAATGAGCAGTTCTTC
15	-	TRBV5-1	TRBJ2-7	-	CASSLAPGRGYEQYF	TGCGCCAGCAGCTTGGCCCCAGGCAGGGGTTACGAGCAGTACTTC
15	-	TRBV11-3	TRBJ2-1	-	CASSLGATWYNEQFF	TGTGCCAGCAGCTTAGGGGCCACCTGGTACAATGAGCAGTTCTTC
16	-	TRBV11-2	TRBJ2-3	-	CASSFMRDTSTDTQYF	TGTGCCAGCAGCTTTATGAGGGACACTAGCACAGATACGCAGTATTTT
14	-	TRBV6-5	TRBJ1-1	-	CASSYSRQNTEAFF	TGTGCCAGCAGTTACTCGCGGCAGAACACTGAAGCTTTCTTT
16	TRBD1	TRBV6-5	TRBJ1-2	-	CASSYGGTGGDYGYTF	TGTGCCAGCAGTTACGGCGGGACAGGAGGGGATTATGGCTACACCTTC
16	-	TRBV30	TRBJ1-6	-	CAWSPLGRVNGSPLHF	TGTGCCTGGAGCCCTCTGGGCAGGGTGAATGGTTCACCCCTCCACTTT
15	TRBD2	TRBV7-9	TRBJ2-1	-	CASPPGTSGVNEQFF	TGTGCCAGTCCCCCAGGGACTAGCGGGGTAAATGAGCAGTTCTTC
15	-	TRBV4-2	TRBJ1-2	-	CASSQVVSANYGYTF	TGTGCCAGCAGCCAAGTCGTTTCCGCTAACTATGGCTACACCTTC
15	TRBD1	TRBV6-1	TRBJ1-1	-	CASTTQGIKNTEAFF	TGTGCCAGCACAACACAGGGGATAAAGAACACTGAAGCTTTCTTT
13	TRBD1	TRBV29-1	TRBJ2-7	few	CSVPLTGGREQYF	TGCAGCGTTCCCCTGACAGGGGGCCGCGAGCAGTACTTC
17	TRBD2	TRBV2	TRBJ2-3	-	CASSTTSAKGGTDTQYF	TGTGCCAGCTCCACGACTAGCGCGAAAGGAGGCACAGATACGCAGTATTTT
19	TRBD2	TRBV6-1	TRBJ2-1	-	CASSEEPWQTSVTYNEQFF	TGTGCCAGCAGTGAAGAACCCTGGCAGACTAGCGTCACCTACAATGAGCAGTTCTTC
15	-	TRBV9	TRBJ2-7	-	CASSEGGLGEDEQYF	TGTGCCAGCAGCGAGGGCGGCTTGGGGGAGGACGAGCAGTACTTC
15	TRBD1	TRBV28	TRBJ1-2	-	CASSPSLTGDYGYTF	TGTGCCAGCAGTCCTTCATTAACAGGGGACTATGGCTACACCTTC
14	-	TRBV5-6	TRBJ1-2	once	CASSLAPPGDGYTF	TGTGCCAGCAGCTTGGCTCCCCCGGGGGATGGCTACACCTTC
14	-	TRBV9	TRBJ2-7	-	CASSVGQGAYEQYF	TGTGCCAGCAGCGTAGGGCAGGGCGCCTACGAGCAGTACTTC
13	TRBD2	TRBV23-1	TRBJ2-7	-	CASSQREGYEQYF	TGCGCCAGCAGTCAGCGGGAGGGCTACGAGCAGTACTTC
14	TRBD1	TRBV5-1	TRBJ1-1	-	CASSPGDRNTEAFF	TGCGCCAGCAGCCCGGGGGACAGGAACACTGAAGCTTTCTTT
13	-	TRBV9	TRBJ1-1	-	CASSATLNTEAFF	TGTGCCAGCAGCGCGACACTGAACACTGAAGCTTTCTTT
18	TRBD2	TRBV5-4	TRBJ2-6	-	CASSLRGSGRSGANVLTF	TGTGCCAGCAGCTTGAGAGGTAGCGGGAGATCTGGGGCCAACGTCCTGACTTTC
19	TRBD1	TRBV6-4	TRBJ1-2	-	CASSDSIRDRGQECYGYTF	TGTGCCAGCAGTGACTCGATCCGAGACAGGGGGCAGGAATGCTATGGCTACACCTTC
15	-	TRBV2	TRBJ1-3	few	CASSESRGIGNTIYF	TGTGCCAGCAGTGAAAGCAGGGGAATCGGAAACACCATATATTTT
20	TRBD2	TRBV2	TRBJ2-1	-	CASSMTSGLAGRSSYNEQFF	TGTGCCAGCAGTATGACCTCGGGACTAGCGGGAAGGAGCTCCTACAATGAGCAGTTCTTC
14	-	TRBV29-1	TRBJ1-3	-	CSVEDPVSGNTIYF	TGCAGCGTTGAAGACCCCGTCTCTGGAAACACCATATATTTT
16	-	TRBV7-3	TRBJ2-6	once	CASSLRGPSGANVLTF	TGTGCCAGCAGCTTAAGGGGCCCCTCTGGGGCCAACGTCCTGACTTTC
13	-	TRBV7-9	TRBJ1-4	few	CSSLKGGSEKLFF	TGTTCCAGCCTGAAGGGAGGATCTGAAAAACTGTTTTTT
16	TRBD2	TRBV28	TRBJ2-1	-	CASSLLSSGSYNEQFF	TGTGCCAGCAGTTTATTATCTAGCGGGAGCTACAATGAGCAGTTCTTC
17	TRBD1	TRBV18	TRBJ1-1	-	CASSPIGMGQANTEAFF	TGTGCCAGCTCACCAATCGGAATGGGACAGGCGAACACTGAAGCTTTCTTT
14	-	TRBV2	TRBJ2-5	-	CASSEARVRETQYF	TGTGCCAGCAGTGAAGCGAGAGTGAGAGAGACCCAGTACTTC
13	-	TRBV6-1	TRBJ2-2	once	CASSETSTGELFF	TGTGCCAGCAGTGAAACTTCCACCGGGGAGCTGTTTTTT
16	-	TRBV6-5	TRBJ2-7	-	CASSYSMDSSFYEQYF	TGTGCCAGCAGTTATTCAATGGACTCGTCCTTCTACGAGCAGTACTTC